Each of the 2 T cell receptor beta chains below was sequenced from the same sample in a study of shared clonotypes between healthy human individuals. TCRdb keeps only in-frame clones here, not all; method: immunoSEQ multiplex PCR. Counted here are roughly 2,000,000 clones, about 94% occurring once; the ten biggest clones make up around 1.8%. CD45RO negativity and positive selection for CCR7 defined naive CD8 cells, a population that excluded terminally differentiated effector memory CD45RA+ cells. Sample: naive CD8+ T cells from PBMCs. The receptors here all came from a man aged 18-30 years in good health. Some clones in this sample may be carry-over from other donors' samples.

This clone was observed once. V usage is TRBV15 and J usage is TRBJ2-7; the D is unclear. Between the trimmed V and J ends, which lost 1 base and 2 bases, there was a span of 9 bases. The CDR3 contains 14 residues. Germline V gene lookup returns CDR1 LNHNV and CDR2 YYDKDF (reference sequence). The CDR3 DNA reads TGTGCCACCAGCAGAGCGACGGTAACCTACGAGCAGTACTTC. It is translated as CATSRATVTYEQYF.

On this clone: Sequence at one end of the junction differs from germline and may be a read error. The genes are TRBV27 and TRBJ1-2; the D is unclear. The germline V gene encodes CDR1 MNHEY and CDR2 SMNVEV (reference sequence). The CDR3 runs to 14 residues. CDR3 amino acids: CTSSMGWQTYGYTF. The CDR3 region has the DNA TGTACCAGCAGCATGGGGTGGCAGACCTATGGCTACACCTTC.